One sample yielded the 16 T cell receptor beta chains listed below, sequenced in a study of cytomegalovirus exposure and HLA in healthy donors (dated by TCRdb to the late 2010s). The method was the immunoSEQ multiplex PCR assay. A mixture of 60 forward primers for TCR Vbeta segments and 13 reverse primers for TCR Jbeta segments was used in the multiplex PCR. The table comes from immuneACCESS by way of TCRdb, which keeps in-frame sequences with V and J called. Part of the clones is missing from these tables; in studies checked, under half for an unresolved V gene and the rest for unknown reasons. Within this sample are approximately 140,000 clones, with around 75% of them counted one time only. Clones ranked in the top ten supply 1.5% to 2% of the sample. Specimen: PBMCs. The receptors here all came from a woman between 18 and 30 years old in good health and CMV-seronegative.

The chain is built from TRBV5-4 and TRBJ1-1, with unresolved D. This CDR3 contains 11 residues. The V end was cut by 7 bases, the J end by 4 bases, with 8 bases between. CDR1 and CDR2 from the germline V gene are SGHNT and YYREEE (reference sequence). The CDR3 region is CASEGGTEAFF. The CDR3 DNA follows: TGTGCCAGCGAGGGTGGCACTGAAGCTTTCTTT.

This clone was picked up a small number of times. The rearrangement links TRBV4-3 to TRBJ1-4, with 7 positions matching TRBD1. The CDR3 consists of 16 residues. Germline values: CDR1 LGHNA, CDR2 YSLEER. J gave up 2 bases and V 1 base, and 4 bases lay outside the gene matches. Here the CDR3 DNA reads TGCGCCAGCAGCCAAGGGATCAGGGGGACTAATGAAAAACTGTTTTTT. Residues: CASSQGIRGTNEKLFF.

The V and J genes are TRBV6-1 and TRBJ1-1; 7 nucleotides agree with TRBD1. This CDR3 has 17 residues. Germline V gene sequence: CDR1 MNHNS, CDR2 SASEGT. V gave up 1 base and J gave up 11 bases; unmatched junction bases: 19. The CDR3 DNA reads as TGTGCCAGCAGTGAAGAGGGGGCCGTGGGAAGAAAACTGTGGGCTTTCTTT. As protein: CASSEEGAVGRKLWAFF.

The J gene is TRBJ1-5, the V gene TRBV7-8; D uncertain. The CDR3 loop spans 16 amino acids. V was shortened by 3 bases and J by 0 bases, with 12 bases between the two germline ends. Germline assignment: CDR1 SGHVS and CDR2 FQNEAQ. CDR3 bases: TGTGCCAGCAGCTTCGGAGAGCTGTATAGCAATCAGCCCCAGCATTTT. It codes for CASSFGELYSNQPQHF.

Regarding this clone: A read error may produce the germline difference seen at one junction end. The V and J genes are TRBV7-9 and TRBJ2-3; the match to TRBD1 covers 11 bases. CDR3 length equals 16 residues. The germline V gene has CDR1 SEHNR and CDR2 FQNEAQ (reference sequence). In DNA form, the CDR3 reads TGTTCCAGCAGCCCCCCCGGGACAGGGGGATATGGTACGCAGTATTTT. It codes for CSSSPPGTGGYGTQYF. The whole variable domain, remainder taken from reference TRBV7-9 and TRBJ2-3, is DTGVSQNPRHKITKRGQNVTFRCDPISEHNRLYWYRQTLGQGPEFLTYFQNEAQLEKSRLLSDRFSAERPKGSFSTLEIQRTEQGDSAMYLCSSSPPGTGGYGTQYFGPGTRLTVL.

This CDR3 is CASSHAAYQETQYF. CDR3 nucleotides: TGCGCCAGCAGCCACGCAGCGTACCAAGAGACCCAGTACTTC. V and J are TRBV5-1 and TRBJ2-5; no clear D. Trimming cost V 4 bases and J 0 bases, with 10 bases left between them. Germline-derived CDR1 and CDR2 are SGHRS and YFSETQ. The CDR3 consists of 14 residues.

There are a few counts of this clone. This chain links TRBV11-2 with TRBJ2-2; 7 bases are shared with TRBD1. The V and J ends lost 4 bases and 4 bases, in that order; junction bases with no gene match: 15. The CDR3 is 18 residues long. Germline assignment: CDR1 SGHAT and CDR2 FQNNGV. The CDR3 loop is CASSSRGKASQSTGELFF. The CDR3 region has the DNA TGTGCCAGCAGCTCCAGGGGGAAGGCTTCACAGAGCACCGGGGAGCTGTTTTTT.

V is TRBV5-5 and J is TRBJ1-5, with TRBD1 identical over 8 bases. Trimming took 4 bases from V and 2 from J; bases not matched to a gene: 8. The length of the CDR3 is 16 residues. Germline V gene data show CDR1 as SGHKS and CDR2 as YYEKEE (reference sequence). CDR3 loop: CASSLLTGDGNQPQHF. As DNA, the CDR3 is TGTGCCAGCAGCCTTTTGACAGGGGATGGCAATCAGCCCCAGCATTTT.

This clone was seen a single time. This CDR3 reads CASSFAVVAGGPAGELFF. The CDR3 DNA reads as TGTGCCAGCAGTTTTGCCGTGGTAGCGGGAGGGCCCGCCGGGGAGCTGTTTTTT. The chain is built from TRBV27 and TRBJ2-2; 11 positions agree with TRBD2. V lost 3 bases, J lost 6 bases, and 12 bases stayed unmatched. The CDR3 totals 18 residues. Germline-derived CDR1 and CDR2 are MNHEY and SMNVEV (reference sequence).

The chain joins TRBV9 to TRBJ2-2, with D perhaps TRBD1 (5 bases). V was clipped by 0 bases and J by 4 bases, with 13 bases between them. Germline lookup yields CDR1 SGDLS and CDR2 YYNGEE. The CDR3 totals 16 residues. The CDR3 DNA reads TGTGCCAGCAGCGTAGACACAGGTATAAGCACCGGGGAGCTGTTTTTT. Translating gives CASSVDTGISTGELFF.

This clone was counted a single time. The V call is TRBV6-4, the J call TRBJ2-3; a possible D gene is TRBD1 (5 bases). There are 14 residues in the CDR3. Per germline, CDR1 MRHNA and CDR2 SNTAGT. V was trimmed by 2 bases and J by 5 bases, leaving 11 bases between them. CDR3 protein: CASSDRGRQDTQYF. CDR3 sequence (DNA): TGTGCCAGCAGTGACAGGGGCCGCCAAGATACGCAGTATTTT.

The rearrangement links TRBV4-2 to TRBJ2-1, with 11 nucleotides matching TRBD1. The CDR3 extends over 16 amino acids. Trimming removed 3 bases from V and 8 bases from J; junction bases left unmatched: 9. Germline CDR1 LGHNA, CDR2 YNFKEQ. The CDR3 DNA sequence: TGTGCCAGCAGCCAGGCGGACAGGGGGCGTTATGATGAGCAGTTCTTC. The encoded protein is CASSQADRGRYDEQFF.

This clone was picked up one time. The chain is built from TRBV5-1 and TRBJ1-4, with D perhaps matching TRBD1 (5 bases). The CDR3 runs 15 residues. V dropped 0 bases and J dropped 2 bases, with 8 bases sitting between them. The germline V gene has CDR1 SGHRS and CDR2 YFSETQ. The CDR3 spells CASSLAGSTNEKLFF. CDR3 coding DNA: TGCGCCAGCAGCTTGGCAGGGTCTACTAATGAAAAACTGTTTTTT.

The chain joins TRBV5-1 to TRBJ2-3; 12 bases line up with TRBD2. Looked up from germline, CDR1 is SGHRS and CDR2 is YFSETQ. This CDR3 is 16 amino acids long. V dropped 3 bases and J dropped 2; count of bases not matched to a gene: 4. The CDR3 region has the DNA TGCGCCAGCAGCTCCGGACTAGCGGGACCCACAGATACGCAGTATTTT. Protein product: CASSSGLAGPTDTQYF. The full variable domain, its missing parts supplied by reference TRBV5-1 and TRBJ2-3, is KAGVTQTPRYLIKTRGQQVTLSCSPISGHRSVSWYQQTPGQGLQFLFEYFSETQRNKGNFPGRFSGRQFSNSRSEMNVSTLELGDSALYLCASSSGLAGPTDTQYFGPGTRLTVL.

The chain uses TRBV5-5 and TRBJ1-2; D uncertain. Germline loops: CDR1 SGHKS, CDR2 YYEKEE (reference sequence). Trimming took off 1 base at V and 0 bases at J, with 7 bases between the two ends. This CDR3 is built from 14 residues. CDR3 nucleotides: TGTGCCAGCAGCTTGAGCGGAACTAACTATGGCTACACCTTC. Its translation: CASSLSGTNYGYTF. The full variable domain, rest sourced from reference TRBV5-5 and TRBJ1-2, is DAGVTQSPTHLIKTRGQQVTLRCSPISGHKSVSWYQQVLGQGPQFIFQYYEKEERGRGNFPDRFSARQFPNYSSELNVNALLLGDSALYLCASSLSGTNYGYTFGSGTRLTVV.

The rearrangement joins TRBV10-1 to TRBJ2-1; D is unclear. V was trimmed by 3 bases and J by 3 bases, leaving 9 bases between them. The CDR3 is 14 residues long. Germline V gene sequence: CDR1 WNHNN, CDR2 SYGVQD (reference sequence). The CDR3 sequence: CASSEGGNYNEQFF. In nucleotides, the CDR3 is TGCGCCAGCAGTGAAGGCGGAAACTACAATGAGCAGTTCTTC.